The table lists the clone carrying this TCR beta chain with a few counts. This specimen comes from a study of beta chain features in type 1 diabetes. The V gene's germline CDR1 is SGHTA and CDR2 FQGNSA. There are 12 residues in the CDR3. Trimming removed 5 bases at V and 5 bases at J, with 9 bases between. Investigators reverse transcribed all isolated RNA, so they sequenced expressed TCRB transcripts. TCRdb keeps only in-frame clones here, not all; method: immunoSEQ multiplex PCR. This table holds around 500,000 clones, roughly 11% found once. Sample: naive CD4+ T cells from blood. The source is a woman aged 18-29 years in good health. The chain recombines TRBV7-2 with TRBJ2-5; no definite D call. The CDR3 here is CASSPLVETQYF. DNA of the CDR3: TGTGCCAGCAGCCCCCTCGTGGAGACCCAGTACTTC.